Shown below are 10 T cell receptor beta chains from a single sample sequenced in a study of high-grade serous ovarian cancer treatment subgroups listed by TCRdb under 2021. Collection of tumor samples took place before definitive surgery or chemotherapy. Library method: the immunoSEQ multiplex PCR assay. Imported from immuneACCESS, the table was reduced by TCRdb to in-frame sequences with V and J called. These copies leave out some clones; in studies compared against another copy, an unresolved V gene accounts for under half, and the cause of the remainder is not known. The sample yields over 5,000 clones; roughly 83% were counted once. The top ten constitute roughly 6% of the sample. What was sequenced was tumor tissue. The origin of the receptors is a human donor with high-grade serous ovarian cancer.

The gene calls are TRBV6-5 and TRBJ1-1; D uncertain. Trimming pared 3 bases from V and 3 bases from J, leaving 11 bases between. Looked up from germline, CDR1 is MNHEY and CDR2 is SVGAGI. The CDR3 totals 14 residues. The CDR3 nucleotides read TGTGCCAGCAGTTATACAGTGCGCGACACTGAAGCTTTCTTT. Translation: CASSYTVRDTEAFF.

This clone has just one count. V is TRBV14 and J is TRBJ2-1; D is possibly TRBD2 (7 bases). This CDR3 spans 16 amino acids. Germline V gene lookup returns CDR1 SGHDN and CDR2 FVKESK. The V and J ends lost 4 bases and 5 bases respectively, with 18 bases between them. CDR3: CASSPRGGKGHNEQFF. CDR3 bases: TGTGCCAGCAGCCCTAGGGGGGGCAAAGGCCACAATGAGCAGTTCTTC.

This clone was seen more than once but under ten times. The gene calls are TRBV7-9 and TRBJ2-7; the D gene is possibly TRBD2 (5 bases). CDR1 SEHNR and CDR2 FQNEAQ come from the germline V gene (reference sequence). This CDR3 is built from 13 residues. With 5 bases removed from V and 1 base from J, the gap between germline ends came to 9 bases. The CDR3 region has the DNA TGTGCCAGCAGCCGCGGGTCTTCCTACGAGCAGTACTTC. This sequence encodes CASSRGSSYEQYF.

This chain uses TRBV4-2 with TRBJ2-5; TRBD1 or TRBD2 may be the D gene (7 bases each). Per germline, CDR1 LGHNA and CDR2 YNFKEQ. V dropped 1 base and J dropped 0 bases, with 15 bases sitting between them. This CDR3 spans 17 amino acids. The CDR3 loop is CASSQGGGGGHQETQYF. Here the CDR3 DNA reads TGTGCCAGCAGCCAAGGAGGGGGCGGGGGCCACCAAGAGACCCAGTACTTC.

The chain recombines TRBV5-1 with TRBJ2-5, with TRBD1 as a possible D gene (6 bases). Trimming took 4 bases from V and 4 from J, leaving 14 bases between them. The CDR3 loop spans 14 amino acids. CDR1 is SGHRS, CDR2 YFSETQ, per germline. CDR3 sequence (DNA): TGCGCCAGCAGCCCCGGGACAATGGGAGAGACCCAGTACTTC. Its protein is CASSPGTMGETQYF. Combining the CDR3 with reference TRBV5-1 and TRBJ2-5 gives the whole variable domain KAGVTQTPRYLIKTRGQQVTLSCSPISGHRSVSWYQQTPGQGLQFLFEYFSETQRNKGNFPGRFSGRQFSNSRSEMNVSTLELGDSALYLCASSPGTMGETQYFGPGTRLLVL.

The chain combines TRBV10-3 with TRBJ1-6; a weak D match, TRBD1 (5 bases). The germline V and J ends were trimmed by 0 bases and 10 bases, with 7 bases remaining between them. The CDR3 has 13 amino acids. CDR1 ENHRY and CDR2 SYGVKD come from the germline V gene. The chain's CDR3 is CAISESGESPLHF. The CDR3 coding sequence is TGTGCCATCAGTGAGTCGGGGGAATCACCCCTCCACTTT.

The chain couples TRBV5-5 to TRBJ1-1; D unclear. CDR3 size: 14 residues. The ends were cut back, 2 bases at V and 1 base at J, with 9 bases in the middle. Looked up from germline, CDR1 is SGHKS and CDR2 is YYEKEE (reference sequence). The CDR3 DNA reads as TGTGCCAGCAGCTTCTACAGATCGAACACTGAAGCTTTCTTT. Amino acids: CASSFYRSNTEAFF.

This chain joins TRBV11-2 and TRBJ1-1, with D perhaps TRBD1 (6 bases). Per germline, CDR1 SGHAT and CDR2 FQNNGV. The CDR3 runs 17 residues. The ends were cut back, 1 base at V and 1 base at J, with 16 bases in the middle. CDR3: CASSLATRRRGNTEAFF. CDR3 bases: TGTGCCAGCAGCTTAGCTACCCGACGCAGGGGGAACACTGAAGCTTTCTTT.

The V call is TRBV28, the J call TRBJ1-2; D is possibly TRBD1 (5 bases). V lost 3 bases and J lost 4, with 12 bases in between. This CDR3 is built from 14 residues. Germline CDR1 reads MDHEN; CDR2 reads SYDVKM. This chain's CDR3 is CASSFAQGPYGYTF. The CDR3 DNA reads as TGTGCCAGCAGTTTCGCTCAGGGCCCCTATGGCTACACCTTC.

The rearrangement joins TRBV5-1 to TRBJ2-1; D remains ambiguous. The V gene lost 2 bases and the J gene lost 4 bases, with 13 bases spanning the gap. The length of the CDR3 is 15 residues. Looked up from germline, CDR1 is SGHRS and CDR2 is YFSETQ. CDR3 nucleotides: TGCGCCAGCAGCTTTAACTCGCCTACATACAATGAGCAGTTCTTC. The encoded protein is CASSFNSPTYNEQFF.